This T cell receptor beta chain was documented in a study of shared clonotypes between healthy human individuals. About the study: Contributing individuals were a couple of females and a few males aged 18 to 49.

CDR1 LGHNA and CDR2 YSLEER come from the germline V gene. V gave up 3 bases and J gave up 4 bases; unmatched junction bases: 7. This CDR3 is 18 amino acids long. Each replicate PCR on the sorted subsets used 200 to 250 ng DNA (roughly 27,000 T cell genomes). Using immunoSEQ multiplex PCR, the repertoire was profiled, and TCRdb retains in-frame clones only, with some absent. The sample has about 2 million clones; 95% are singletons. Study-wide findings and caveats: Represented diversity (both genetic and exposure-history) was limited by the small number of donors.

With regard to this clone: Its antigen is undetermined.

V usage is TRBV4-3 and J usage is TRBJ2-2, with TRBD2 identical over 14 bases. Sequenced input: naive CD4+ T cells sorted from blood. The subset here: CD45RA+ positively selected. This receptor was taken from a man aged 18 to 29 in good health. CDR3 amino acids: CASSHPGLAGGRTGELFF. CDR3 bases: TGCGCCAGCAGCCATCCCGGACTAGCGGGAGGCCGCACCGGGGAGCTGTTTTTT.